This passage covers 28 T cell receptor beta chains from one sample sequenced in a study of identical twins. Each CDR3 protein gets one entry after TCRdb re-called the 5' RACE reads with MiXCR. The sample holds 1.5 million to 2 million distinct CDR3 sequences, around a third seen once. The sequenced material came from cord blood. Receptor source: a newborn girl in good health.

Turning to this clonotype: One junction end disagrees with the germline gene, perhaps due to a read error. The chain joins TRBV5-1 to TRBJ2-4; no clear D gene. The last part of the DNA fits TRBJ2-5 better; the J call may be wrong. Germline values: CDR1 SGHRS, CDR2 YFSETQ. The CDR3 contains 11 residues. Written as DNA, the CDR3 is TGCGCCAGCTGCTTAGAGGAGACCCAGTACTTC. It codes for CASCLEETQYF.

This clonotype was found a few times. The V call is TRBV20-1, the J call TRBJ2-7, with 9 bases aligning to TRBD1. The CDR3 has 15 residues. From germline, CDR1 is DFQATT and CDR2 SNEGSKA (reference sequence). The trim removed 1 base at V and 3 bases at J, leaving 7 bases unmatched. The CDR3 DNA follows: TGCAGTGCTAGAGTCTACAGGGGGCGGGACTACGAGCAGTACTTC. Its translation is CSARVYRGRDYEQYF.

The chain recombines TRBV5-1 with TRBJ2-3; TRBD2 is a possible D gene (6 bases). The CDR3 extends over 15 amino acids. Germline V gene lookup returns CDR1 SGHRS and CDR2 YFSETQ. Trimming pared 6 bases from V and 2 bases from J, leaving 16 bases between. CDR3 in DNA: TGCGCCAGCAACGCCCCGGGAGCTAACACAGATACGCAGTATTTT. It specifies CASNAPGANTDTQYF.

This CDR3 is CASSIGGKQPQHF. The CDR3 nucleotides read TGTGCCAGTAGTATAGGTGGAAAGCAGCCCCAGCATTTT. The chain combines TRBV19 with TRBJ1-5, with unresolved D. V lost 1 base to trimming and J lost 7 bases, with 8 bases between them. From germline, CDR1 is LNHDA and CDR2 SQIVND (reference sequence). CDR3 length: 13 residues.

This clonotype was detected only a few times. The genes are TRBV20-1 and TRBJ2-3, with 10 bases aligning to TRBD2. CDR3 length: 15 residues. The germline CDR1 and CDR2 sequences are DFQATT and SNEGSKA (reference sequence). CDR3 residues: CSFGGLAGGTDTQYF. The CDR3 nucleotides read TGCAGCTTTGGTGGGCTAGCGGGGGGCACAGATACGCAGTATTTT.

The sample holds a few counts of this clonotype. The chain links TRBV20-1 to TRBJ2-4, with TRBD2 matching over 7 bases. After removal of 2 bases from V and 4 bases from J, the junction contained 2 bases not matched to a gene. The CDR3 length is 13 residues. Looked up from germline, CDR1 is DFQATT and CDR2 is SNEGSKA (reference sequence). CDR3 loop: CSARRDYKNIQYF. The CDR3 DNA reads TGCAGTGCTAGACGGGACTATAAAAACATTCAGTACTTC.

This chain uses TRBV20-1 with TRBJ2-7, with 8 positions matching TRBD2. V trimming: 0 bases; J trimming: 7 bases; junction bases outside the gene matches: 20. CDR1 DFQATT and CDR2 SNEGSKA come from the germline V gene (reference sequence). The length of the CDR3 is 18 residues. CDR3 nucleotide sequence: TGCAGTGCTAGAGATCTCCTCGCCGGGACTAGTTCCTACAATGAGCAGTACTTC. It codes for CSARDLLAGTSSYNEQYF.

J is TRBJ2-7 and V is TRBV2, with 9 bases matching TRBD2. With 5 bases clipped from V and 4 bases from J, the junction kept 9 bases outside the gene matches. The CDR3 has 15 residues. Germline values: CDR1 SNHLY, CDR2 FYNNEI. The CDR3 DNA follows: TGTGCCAGCAGTTGGATAGCGGGAGTAAGGTACGAGCAGTACTTC. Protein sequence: CASSWIAGVRYEQYF.

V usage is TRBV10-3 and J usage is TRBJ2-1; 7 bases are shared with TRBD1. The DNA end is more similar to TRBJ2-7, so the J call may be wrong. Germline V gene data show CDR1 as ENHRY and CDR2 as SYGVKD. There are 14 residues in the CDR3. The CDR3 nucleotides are TGTGCCATCAGCGGGACAGACTCCTACAATGAGCAGTACTTC. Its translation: CAISGTDSYNEQYF.

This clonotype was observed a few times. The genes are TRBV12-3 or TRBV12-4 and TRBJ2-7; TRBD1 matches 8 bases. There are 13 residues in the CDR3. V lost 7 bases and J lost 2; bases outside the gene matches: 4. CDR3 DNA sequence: TGTGCCAGCACCCTGGGACAGGCCTACGAGCAGTACTTC. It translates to CASTLGQAYEQYF.

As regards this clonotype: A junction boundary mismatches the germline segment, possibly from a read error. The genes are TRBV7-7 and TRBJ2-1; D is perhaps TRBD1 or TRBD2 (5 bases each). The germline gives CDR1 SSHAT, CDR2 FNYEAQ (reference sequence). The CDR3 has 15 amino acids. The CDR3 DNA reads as TGTGCTAGCAGCTTAGCGCCAGGGATTAACAATGAGCAGTTCTTC. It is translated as CASSLAPGINNEQFF.

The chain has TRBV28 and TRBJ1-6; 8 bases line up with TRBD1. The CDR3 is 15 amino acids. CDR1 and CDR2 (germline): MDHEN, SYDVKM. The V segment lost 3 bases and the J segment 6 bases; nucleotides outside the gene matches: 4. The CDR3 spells CASSFAGGSNSPLHF. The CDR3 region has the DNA TGTGCCAGCAGTTTTGCAGGGGGCAGTAATTCACCCCTCCACTTT.

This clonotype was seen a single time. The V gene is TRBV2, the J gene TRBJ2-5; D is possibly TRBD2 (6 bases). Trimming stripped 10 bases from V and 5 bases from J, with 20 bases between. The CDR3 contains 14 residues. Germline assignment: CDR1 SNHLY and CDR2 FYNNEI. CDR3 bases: TGTGCCACACACTGGGGAGGCGACGGGGAGACCCAGTACTTC. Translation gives CATHWGGDGETQYF. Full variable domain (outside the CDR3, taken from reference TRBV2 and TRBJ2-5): EPEVTQTPSHQVTQMGQEVILRCVPISNHLYFYWYRQILGQKVEFLVSFYNNEISEKSEIFDDQFSVERPDGSNFTLKIRSTKLEDSAMYFCATHWGGDGETQYFGPGTRLLVL.

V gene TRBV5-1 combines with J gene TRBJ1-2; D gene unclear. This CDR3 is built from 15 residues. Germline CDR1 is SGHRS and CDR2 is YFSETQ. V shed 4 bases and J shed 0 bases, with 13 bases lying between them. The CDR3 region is CASSPAGRANYGYTF. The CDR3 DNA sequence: TGCGCCAGCAGCCCAGCCGGCCGAGCTAACTATGGCTACACCTTC.

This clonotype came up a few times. The chain's CDR3 is CASSYQDPRTDTQYF. The CDR3 bases are TGTGCCAGCAGTTACCAGGACCCCCGCACAGATACGCAGTATTTT. V usage is TRBV6-2 or TRBV6-3 and J usage is TRBJ2-3; D is uncertain. There are 15 residues in the CDR3. The germline V and J ends were trimmed by 2 bases and 1 base, with 10 bases remaining between them. Germline loops: CDR1 MNHEY, CDR2 SVGEGT.

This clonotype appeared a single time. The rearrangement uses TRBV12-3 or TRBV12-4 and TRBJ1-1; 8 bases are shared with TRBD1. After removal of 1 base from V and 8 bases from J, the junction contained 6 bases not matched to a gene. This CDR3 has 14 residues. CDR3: CASSLVGRGREAFF. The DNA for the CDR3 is TGTGCCAGCAGTTTAGTGGGCAGGGGGCGGGAAGCTTTCTTT.

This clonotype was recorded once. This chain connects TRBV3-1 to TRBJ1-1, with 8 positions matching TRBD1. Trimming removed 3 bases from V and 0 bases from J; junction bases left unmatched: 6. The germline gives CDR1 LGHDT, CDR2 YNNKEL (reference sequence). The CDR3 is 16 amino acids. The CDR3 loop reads CASSQPRDRMNTEAFF. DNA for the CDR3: TGTGCCAGCAGCCAGCCCCGGGACAGGATGAACACTGAAGCTTTCTTT.

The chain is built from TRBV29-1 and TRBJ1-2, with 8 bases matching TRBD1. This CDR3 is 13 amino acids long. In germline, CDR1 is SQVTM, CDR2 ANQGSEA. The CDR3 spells CGAQQGANYGYTF. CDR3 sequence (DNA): TGCGGCGCACAACAGGGGGCTAACTATGGCTACACCTTC.

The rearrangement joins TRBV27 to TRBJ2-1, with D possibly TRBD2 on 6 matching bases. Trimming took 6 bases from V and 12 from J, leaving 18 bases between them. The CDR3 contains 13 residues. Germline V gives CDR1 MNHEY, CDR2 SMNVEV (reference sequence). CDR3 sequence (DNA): TGTGCCAGCAGCCAACAATGGGGGGATGCGCAGTTCTTC. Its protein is CASSQQWGDAQFF.

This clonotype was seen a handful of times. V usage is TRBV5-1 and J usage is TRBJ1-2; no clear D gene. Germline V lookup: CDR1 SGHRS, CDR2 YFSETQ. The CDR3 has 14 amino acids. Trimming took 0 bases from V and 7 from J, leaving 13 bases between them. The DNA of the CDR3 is TGCGCCAGCAGCTTGGTGTATTACCCCCTTGGCTACACCTTC. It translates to CASSLVYYPLGYTF.

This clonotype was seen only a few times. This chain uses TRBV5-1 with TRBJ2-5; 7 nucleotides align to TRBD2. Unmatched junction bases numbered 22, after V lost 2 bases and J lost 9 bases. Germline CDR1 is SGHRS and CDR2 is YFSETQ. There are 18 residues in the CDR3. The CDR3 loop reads CASSFSPPGLLPADPQYF. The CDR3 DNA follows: TGCGCCAGCAGCTTCAGCCCCCCGGGACTATTACCGGCTGATCCCCAGTACTTC.

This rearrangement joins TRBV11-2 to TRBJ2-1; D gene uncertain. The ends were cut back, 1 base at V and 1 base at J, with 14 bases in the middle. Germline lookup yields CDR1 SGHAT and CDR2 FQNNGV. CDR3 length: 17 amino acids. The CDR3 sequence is CASSLALPLSSYNEQFF. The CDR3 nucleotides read TGTGCCAGCAGCTTAGCTCTTCCGCTTAGTTCCTACAATGAGCAGTTCTTC.

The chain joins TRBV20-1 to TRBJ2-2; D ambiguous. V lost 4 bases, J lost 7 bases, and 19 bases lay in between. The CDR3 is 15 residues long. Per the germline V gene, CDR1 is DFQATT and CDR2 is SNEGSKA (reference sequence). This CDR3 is CSATIFATVDGELFF. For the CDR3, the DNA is TGCAGTGCTACAATTTTCGCTACGGTTGACGGGGAGCTGTTTTTT.

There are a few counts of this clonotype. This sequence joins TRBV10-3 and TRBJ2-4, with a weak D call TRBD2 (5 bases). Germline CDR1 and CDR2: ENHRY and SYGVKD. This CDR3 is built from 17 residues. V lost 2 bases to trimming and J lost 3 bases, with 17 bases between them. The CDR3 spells CAISEEAVRGSKNIQYF. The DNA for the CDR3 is TGTGCCATCAGTGAGGAAGCTGTACGGGGTAGCAAAAACATTCAGTACTTC.

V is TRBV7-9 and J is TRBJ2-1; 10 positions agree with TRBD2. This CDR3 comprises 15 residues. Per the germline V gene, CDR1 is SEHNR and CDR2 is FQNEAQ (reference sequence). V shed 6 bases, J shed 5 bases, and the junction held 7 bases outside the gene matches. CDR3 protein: CASRHTSGVNNEQFF. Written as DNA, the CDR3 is TGTGCCAGCAGACATACTAGCGGGGTAAACAATGAGCAGTTCTTC.

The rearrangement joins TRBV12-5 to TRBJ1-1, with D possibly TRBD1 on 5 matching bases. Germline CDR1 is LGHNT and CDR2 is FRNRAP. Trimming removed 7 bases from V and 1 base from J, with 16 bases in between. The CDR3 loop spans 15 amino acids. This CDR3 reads CASAPPSGTNTEAFF. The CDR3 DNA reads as TGTGCTAGTGCCCCCCCCAGCGGGACGAACACTGAAGCTTTCTTT.

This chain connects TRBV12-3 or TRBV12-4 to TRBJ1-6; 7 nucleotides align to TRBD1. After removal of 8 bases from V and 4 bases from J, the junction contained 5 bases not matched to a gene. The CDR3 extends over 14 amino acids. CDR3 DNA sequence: TGTGCCAGCCGGCAGGGGGGGTATAATTCACCCCTCCACTTT. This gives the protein CASRQGGYNSPLHF.

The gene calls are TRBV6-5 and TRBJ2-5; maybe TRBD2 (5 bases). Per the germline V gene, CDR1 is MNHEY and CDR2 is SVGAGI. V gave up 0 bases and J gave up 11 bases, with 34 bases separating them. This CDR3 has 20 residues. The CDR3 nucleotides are TGTGCCAGCAGTTACTCAGCGGACGACACCGGGGAGCTGTTACGCAATGAGCAGTACTTC. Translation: CASSYSADDTGELLRNEQYF.